This T cell receptor (beta chain) was found in a study of tumour-infiltrating T cells in Burkitt lymphoma. Germline lookup yields CDR1 SGHDT and CDR2 YYEEEE. The CDR3 runs 12 residues. V lost 4 bases, J lost 7 bases, and 8 bases lay in between. Only in-frame clones appear in the TCRdb table, and some are missing; sequencing was by immunoSEQ multiplex PCR. Of some 1,800 clones listed, roughly 18% are singletons. The clonotype comes from a human donor with diffuse large B-cell lymphoma. The rearrangement links TRBV5-6 to TRBJ1-4; D is uncertain. Sequenced sample: tumor tissue. The CDR3 nucleotides are TGTGCCAGCAGCCCCGGAGGTGAAAAACTGTTTTTT. Amino acid sequence: CASSPGGEKLFF.